The next 8 T cell receptor beta chains were all read from a single sample in a study of T cell responses to AZD1222 COVID-19 vaccine. The data were produced by immunoSEQ multiplex PCR, yet TCRdb's version contains in-frame clones alone and is incomplete. This sample yields 160,000 or so clones, of which around 92% are seen a single time; about 1.1% belongs to the top ten. Sequencing used peripheral blood, obtained 28 days after the second AZD1222 dose. Receptor source: an adult who received the AZD1222 COVID-19 vaccine.

V is TRBV5-1 and J is TRBJ1-1, with D hard to call. V lost 2 bases to trimming and J lost 0 bases, with 8 bases between them. There are 14 residues in the CDR3. Germline lookup yields CDR1 SGHRS and CDR2 YFSETQ. CDR3: CASSFSELNTEAFF. The DNA for the CDR3 is TGCGCCAGCAGCTTCTCAGAATTGAACACTGAAGCTTTCTTT.

The chain joins TRBV19 to TRBJ2-2; 9 bases fit TRBD1. With 5 bases clipped from V and 8 bases from J, the junction kept 6 bases outside the gene matches. Germline V lookup: CDR1 LNHDA, CDR2 SQIVND (reference sequence). The CDR3 is 14 residues long. CDR3 coding DNA: TGTGCCAGTAGTCTGAGGACAGGGGCAGGGGAGCTGTTTTTT. Protein sequence: CASSLRTGAGELFF. Variable domain in full (rest from reference TRBV19 and TRBJ2-2): DGGITQSPKYLFRKEGQNVTLSCEQNLNHDAMYWYRQDPGQGLRLIYYSQIVNDFQKGDIAEGYSVSREKKESFPLTVTSAQKNPTAFYLCASSLRTGAGELFFGEGSRLTVL.

The chain is built from TRBV4-1 and TRBJ1-5; 7 bases match TRBD1. The CDR3 consists of 18 residues. The J segment lost 2 bases and the V segment lost 3 bases, leaving 13 bases of the junction unmatched. Germline lookup yields CDR1 MGHRA and CDR2 YSYEKL. The CDR3 here is CASSHRDSLARGNQPQHF. CDR3 coding DNA: TGCGCCAGCAGCCATAGGGACAGCCTAGCGAGGGGCAATCAGCCCCAGCATTTT.

The CDR3 reads CASSSTTRQLDATNEKLFF. The DNA for the CDR3 is TGTGCCAGCAGCTCCACTACCAGACAGCTCGATGCAACTAATGAAAAACTGTTTTTT. The chain uses TRBV7-9 and TRBJ1-4; possibly TRBD1 for D (5 bases). V was cut by 4 bases and J by 0 bases, with 21 bases left in between. Germline CDR1 reads SEHNR; CDR2 reads FQNEAQ (reference sequence). The CDR3 is made up of 19 amino acids.

V gene TRBV3-1 (or the pseudogene TRBV3-2) combines with J gene TRBJ1-1; the D gene is possibly TRBD1 (5 bases). Trimming shortened V by 4 bases and J by 8 bases, and 11 bases separated the two germline ends. This CDR3 spans 12 amino acids. Germline V gene sequence: CDR1 LGHDT, CDR2 YNNKEL (reference sequence). Here the CDR3 DNA reads TGTGCCAGCAGCCGGCAGGGAACCGAAGCTTTCTTT. This sequence encodes CASSRQGTEAFF.

This chain joins TRBV9 and TRBJ2-2; D unclear. This CDR3 is 17 amino acids long. V lost 0 bases, J lost 1 base, and 13 bases lay in between. Germline lookup yields CDR1 SGDLS and CDR2 YYNGEE. CDR3 protein: CASSVAGSHLNTGELFF. For the CDR3, the DNA is TGTGCCAGCAGCGTAGCTGGGTCACACCTGAACACCGGGGAGCTGTTTTTT.

The genes are TRBV24-1 and TRBJ2-3; 15 bases agree with TRBD2. CDR3 length equals 16 residues. Per the germline V gene, CDR1 is KGHDR and CDR2 is SFDVKD. With 3 bases clipped from V and 4 bases from J, the junction kept 1 base outside the gene matches. Here the CDR3 reads CATSDGLAGGPDTQYF. The CDR3 nucleotides are TGTGCCACCAGTGATGGACTAGCGGGGGGGCCAGATACGCAGTATTTT.

V is TRBV19 and J is TRBJ1-4; the D is unclear. Trimming left V 2 bases short and J 5 bases short, with 12 bases between. CDR3 length: 15 residues. The germline CDR1 and CDR2 sequences are LNHDA and SQIVND (reference sequence). In DNA, the CDR3 is TGTGCCAGTAGTATATCAGCGGTCCTGAATGAAAAACTGTTTTTT. Translation gives CASSISAVLNEKLFF.